These T cell receptor beta chains were read from a single sample in a study of control samples from healthy donors and cancer patients. The table came from immunoSEQ multiplex PCR; TCRdb's copy has only in-frame clones and leaves some out. The sample has about 180,000 clones, around 90% seen once. The sequenced sample consisted of blood. The receptor set was obtained from a man aged 25-40 years in good health. Both conserved end residues are part of each CDR3. A D gene is named only where the DNA matches it firmly. A row's size may be missing; if present it is once, few, many or a size class.

abundance	d_gene	v_gene	j_gene	CDR3nt	CDR3aa
NA	TRBD2	TRBV15	TRBJ2-7	TGTGCCACCAGCGTTGGCGGGAGGGGTTCCTACGAGCAGTACTTC	CATSVGGRGSYEQYF
few	NA	TRBV13	TRBJ1-2	TGTGCCAGCAGCTTAAGGAGTAGCTATGGCTACACCTTC	CASSLRSSYGYTF
NA	TRBD1	TRBV11-2	TRBJ2-7	TGTGCCAGCAGCTTGAAAGGACAGGGGAAGAGAGGCTACGAGCAGTACTTC	CASSLKGQGKRGYEQYF
NA	NA	TRBV21-1	TRBJ1-3	TGTGCCAGCAGCGGTCCCGGACAGGACTACTCTGGAAACACCATATATTTT	CASSGPGQDYSGNTIYF
NA	TRBD2	TRBV6-6	TRBJ2-5	TGTGCCAGCAGTTCCCGGGGGGGCCGAGAAGAGACCCAGTACTTC	CASSSRGGREETQYF
once	NA	TRBV27	TRBJ1-5	TGTGCCAGCGGAACCGGGGGGGCTCGTCAGCCCCAGCATTTT	CASGTGGARQPQHF
NA	NA	TRBV27	TRBJ1-1	TGTGCCAGCAGTTTTTGGGGGGGCGCGGGGAAAGCTTTCTTT	CASSFWGGAGKAFF
few	TRBD1	TRBV5-5	TRBJ1-5	TGTGCCAGCAGCTTGGATGGGACAGGCGGGGTGCAGCCCCAGCATTTT	CASSLDGTGGVQPQHF
NA	NA	TRBV4-3	TRBJ2-2	TGCGCCAGCAGCCAAGGTGGAGGAAACACCGGGGAGCTGTTTTTT	CASSQGGGNTGELFF
NA	TRBD2	TRBV5-4	TRBJ2-7	TGTGCCAGCAGCCCAGGACTAGCGGGAGGGGTGGGCGAGCAGTACTTC	CASSPGLAGGVGEQYF
NA	NA	TRBV7-2	TRBJ1-5	TGTGCCAGCAGCTCCCGGGCCAATCAGCCCCAGCATTTT	CASSSRANQPQHF
NA	TRBD2	TRBV3-1/TRBV3-2	TRBJ2-3	TGTGCCAGCAGCCACAGACTAGCCCTCACAGATACGCAGTATTTT	CASSHRLALTDTQYF
NA	NA	TRBV6-4	TRBJ2-3	TGTGCCAGCAGTGCGGGGACGGCTAGCACAGATACGCAGTATTTT	CASSAGTASTDTQYF
NA	TRBD2	TRBV6-2/TRBV6-3	TRBJ2-1	TGTGCCAGCAGTTCCTCGGGGGGGAACTACAATGAGCAGTTCTTC	CASSSSGGNYNEQFF
NA	NA	TRBV5-4	TRBJ1-2	TGTGCCAGCAGGCTGGGGCAGGGAAACTATGGCTACACCTTC	CASRLGQGNYGYTF
NA	TRBD1	TRBV10-3	TRBJ1-2	TGTGCCATCACCCCGGACAGGGCCTATGGCTACACCTTC	CAITPDRAYGYTF
NA	TRBD1	TRBV15	TRBJ2-7	TGTGCCACCAGCGGGGGACAGGGGGCGGCCTACGAGCAGTACTTC	CATSGGQGAAYEQYF
NA	NA	TRBV9	TRBJ2-2	TGTGCCAGCAGCGCCGGGGGAGGGGAGCTGTTTTTT	CASSAGGGELFF
NA	TRBD1	TRBV30	TRBJ1-2	TGTGCCTGGAGGAGGGACAGTGGGAACCCTAACTATGGCTACACCTTC	CAWRRDSGNPNYGYTF
NA	NA	TRBV30	TRBJ1-4	TGTGCCTGGAGTCTGAAGGGACTGACGAATGAAAAACTGTTTTTT	CAWSLKGLTNEKLFF
NA	NA	TRBV5-1	TRBJ2-3	TGCGCCAGCAGCCTGCCGGGGAGGGGGGGAGATACGCAGTATTTT	CASSLPGRGGDTQYF
NA	TRBD1	TRBV30	TRBJ2-7	TGTGCCTGGAGTCGCATAGTTAGGACAGGATACGAGCAGTACTTC	CAWSRIVRTGYEQYF
NA	TRBD1	TRBV24-1	TRBJ2-7	TGTGCCACCAGTGACCTGGACAGGGACCACGAGCAGTACTTC	CATSDLDRDHEQYF
NA	NA	TRBV6-2/TRBV6-3	TRBJ2-1	TGTGCCAGCAGTGGGTCAAGCAATGAGCAGTTCTTC	CASSGSSNEQFF
NA	NA	TRBV12-3/TRBV12-4	TRBJ1-1	TGTGCCAGCAGTTTAACGGTGAGGGCTGAAGCTTTCTTT	CASSLTVRAEAFF
NA	NA	TRBV27	TRBJ1-2	TGTGCCAGCAGTTTATACGGGGTTCCTGGCTACACCTTC	CASSLYGVPGYTF
NA	NA	TRBV2	TRBJ2-7	TGTGCCAGCAAGCAGGTCCTTTTGAACGAGCAGTACTTC	CASKQVLLNEQYF
NA	NA	TRBV19	TRBJ2-7	TGTGCCAGTAGTCCCGGGTACGAGCAGTACTTC	CASSPGYEQYF
NA	TRBD1	TRBV5-1	TRBJ2-7	TGCGCCAGCAGCACGGGACAGGGCTACGAGCAGTACTTC	CASSTGQGYEQYF
NA	NA	TRBV11-3	TRBJ2-3	TGTGCCAGCTCCCTAGCCGTGGGGGGTACAGATACGCAGTATTTT	CASSLAVGGTDTQYF
once	NA	TRBV19	TRBJ2-1	TGTGCCAGTAGCATCCGGGACCAAGGATTCAATGAGCAGTTCTTC	CASSIRDQGFNEQFF
NA	NA	TRBV1	TRBJ2-5	TGCACCAGCAGCATGACGGGACCCACTCTCAAAGAGACCCAGTACTTC	CTSSMTGPTLKETQYF
NA	NA	TRBV27	TRBJ1-5	TGTGCCAGCAACTTACAGGGCCCCAATCAGCCCCAGCATTTT	CASNLQGPNQPQHF
NA	NA	TRBV9	TRBJ1-2	TGTGCCAGCAGCGTAGGCCCAGGGACATATGGCTACACCTTC	CASSVGPGTYGYTF
NA	TRBD1	TRBV19	TRBJ2-7	TGTGCCAGTAGTACAGGACAGGGATACTACGAGCAGTACTTC	CASSTGQGYYEQYF
NA	TRBD1	TRBV5-6	TRBJ2-7	TGTGCCAGCAGCTTAAGAGACAGGGCACCCTACGAGCAGTACTTC	CASSLRDRAPYEQYF
NA	NA	TRBV30	TRBJ2-7	TGTGCCTGGACCCTTTTAACGGGGGCCGAGCAGTACTTC	CAWTLLTGAEQYF
NA	TRBD2	TRBV7-6	TRBJ2-7	TGTGCCAGCAGCTTAGCGGGACTAGCGGGCTCCTACGAGCAGTACTTC	CASSLAGLAGSYEQYF
NA	NA	TRBV9	TRBJ1-3	TGTGCCAGCAGCGCAGATACGGGGGCATCTGGAAACACCATATATTTT	CASSADTGASGNTIYF
NA	TRBD1	TRBV12-3/TRBV12-4	TRBJ2-5	TGTGCCAGCGGACAGGGGGCAGAGACCCAGTACTTC	CASGQGAETQYF
once	NA	TRBV7-9	TRBJ2-2	TGTGCCAGCAGCTTAGCGGAGGGTTCCGGGGAGCTGTTTTTT	CASSLAEGSGELFF
NA	TRBD2	TRBV5-5	TRBJ2-3	TGTGCCAGCAGCTTGGCTCCTAGCGGGATAGCAGATACGCAGTATTTT	CASSLAPSGIADTQYF
few	TRBD1	TRBV6-6	TRBJ2-7	TGTGCCAGCGCCGGACAGGGCCCTCCCGAGCAGTACTTC	CASAGQGPPEQYF
NA	NA	TRBV7-9	TRBJ1-6	TGTGCCAGCAGCGACAACCGGGTAGGGGCCACGGGGAATTCACCCCTCCACTTT	CASSDNRVGATGNSPLHF
NA	NA	TRBV5-1	TRBJ1-3	TGCGCCAGCGGAAAGGGAGGGACTGGAAACACCATATATTTT	CASGKGGTGNTIYF
NA	NA	TRBV19	TRBJ1-1	TGTGCCAGTAGTATGGGGGCGACGAGAGGGACTGAAGCTTTCTTT	CASSMGATRGTEAFF
NA	TRBD2	TRBV3-1/TRBV3-2	TRBJ2-2	TGTGCCAGCAGCCAAGGTGGTAGCGGGAGTCCGGGCACCGGGGAGCTGTTTTTT	CASSQGGSGSPGTGELFF
NA	TRBD1	TRBV2	TRBJ1-1	TGTGCCAGCCAGACAGGGGGGCATCTCCTGGGCACTGAAGCTTTCTTT	CASQTGGHLLGTEAFF
few	NA	TRBV28	TRBJ1-1	TGTGCCAGCAGAGGGTGGACTAACACTGAAGCTTTCTTT	CASRGWTNTEAFF
NA	NA	TRBV12-2	TRBJ2-2	TGTGCAAGTCGCTTAGTGTTAGGTAGGGGGGTAGCCGGGGAGCTGTTTTTT	CASRLVLGRGVAGELFF
NA	TRBD2	TRBV3-1/TRBV3-2	TRBJ2-7	TGTGCCAGCAGACCCCGCTCGACTAGCGGGTCTAGCCAGCAGTACTTC	CASRPRSTSGSSQQYF
NA	NA	TRBV4-2	TRBJ1-6	TGTGCCAGCAGCCAAGGACGGAATAATTCACCCCTCCACTTT	CASSQGRNNSPLHF
NA	TRBD1	TRBV28	TRBJ1-6	TGTGCCAGCATTCAGGGACAGGGTGCTTATAATGGATCACCCCTCCACTTT	CASIQGQGAYNGSPLHF